The TCR beta chain under discussion was sequenced for a study of CD8 T cells in Susac syndrome. Study-level findings and limits: The study's TCR sequencing and HLA analysis drew on a certain number of individuals. That number was acknowledged as relatively small.

The CDR3 covers 14 residues. The V gene's germline CDR1 is MNHEY and CDR2 SMNVEV (reference sequence). Trimming removed 3 bases from V and 5 bases from J, with 14 bases in between. The sequenced target, TCR beta, came from blood CD8+ and CD4+ T cells. While serving as controls, healthy donors were matched for age and sex. About 0.45 to 1 ug RNA was reverse transcribed with random hexamers. Amplification of TCR beta CDR3 spanned 54 Vbeta and 13 Jbeta via immunoSEQ multiplex PCR. TCRdb reanalysed the immunoSEQ multiplex PCR reads using MiXCR and keeps one entry per CDR3 protein. Of more than 75,000 distinct CDR3 sequences listed, 80% to 95% are singletons. This clonotype was found once. Its matching antigen is unknown.

The sequenced sample consisted of CD8+ T cells from PBMCs. The gene calls are TRBV27 and TRBJ2-7; weak D call: TRBD2 (7 bases). The source is a human donor in good health. This chain's CDR3 is CASSFAGGPNEQYF. The CDR3 DNA sequence: TGTGCCAGCAGTTTCGCCGGGGGGCCGAACGAGCAGTACTTC.